This T cell receptor (beta chain) was documented in a study of spatial heterogeneity in lung cancer. Study-wide points: Expanded alpha and beta TCR counts within tumors tracked tumor mutation counts.

TCRdb fed the 5' RACE reads into MiXCR, producing one record per CDR3 protein. Seen here are about 10,000 distinct CDR3 sequences, approximately 12% observed once, and the top ten hold around 13%. Of note for this clonotype: Its antigen is unknown.

Time point in this sample: sample taken at primary tumor resection. From tumor, nontumor lung or frozen PBMC, whole RNA was taken unsorted for sequencing. This CDR3 is 13 amino acids long. V was shortened by 7 bases and J by 3 bases, with 10 bases between the two germline ends. The chain employs TRBV12-3 or TRBV12-4 and TRBJ2-1; tentative D call: TRBD2 (5 bases). The input for sequencing was lung tumor tissue, taken at surgery. The TCR originated in a female donor with early-stage non-small cell lung cancer. CDR3 residues: CASKPGVYNEQFF. CDR3 bases: TGTGCCAGCAAGCCCGGGGTCTACAATGAGCAGTTCTTC.